This T cell receptor beta chain comes out of a study of regulatory T cells in long-lasting Graves disease. Overall study: Graves' patients, diagnosed recently, had received antithyroid drugs under 3 months.

Assembly of TCR beta libraries relied on iRepertoire HTBI primers together with Arm-PCR of CDR3 regions. TCRdb re-analysed the multiplex PCR reads in MiXCR, keeping a single row per CDR3 protein. Of more than 300,000 distinct CDR3 sequences in the sample, around 16% were seen once. Study-wide points: Only a small sample size was used, which may have cut accuracy.

The time point denotes: newly diagnosed GD, antithyroid drugs for less than 3 months. RNA from PBMCs was the source of the TCR library. In each case, Graves' disease was diagnosed per American Thyroid Association guidelines. Unmatched junction bases numbered 12, after V lost 4 bases and J lost 4 bases. The CDR3 length is 17 residues. Germline V gives CDR1 SGHKS, CDR2 YYEKEE (reference sequence). This clonotype was seen repeatedly, ten times or more. What it binds is not known. The chain recombines TRBV5-5 with TRBJ1-4; 8 bases line up with TRBD1. This sequence was found in a female donor with Graves disease. The source was peripheral blood mononuclear cells (PBMCs), collected at new diagnosis, from a patient treated with antithyroid drugs. CDR3 DNA sequence: TGTGCCAGCAGCCGCCCTCTTCGGACAGGGATTAATGAAAAACTGTTTTTT. Translating gives CASSRPLRTGINEKLFF.